The clone carrying this T cell receptor (beta chain) was detected only a few times. Its matching antigen is unknown. All of the isolated RNA was reverse transcribed, so expressed TCRB transcripts were sequenced. Profiled with immunoSEQ multiplex PCR; TCRdb holds only in-frame clones, not every one. The sample lists approximately 380,000 clones, approximately 15% occurring once. The data stem from a study of beta chain features in type 1 diabetes. Study outcomes and limitations: A PCR bias possibly favoring shorter templates would apply equally to patients and controls.

Germline CDR1 reads SGHDN; CDR2 reads FVKESK. Trimming pared 3 bases from V and 0 bases from J, leaving 12 bases between. There are 15 residues in the CDR3. The sequence was obtained from a woman aged 18 to 35 in good health. Material: naive CD4+ T cells from blood. The chain recombines TRBV14 with TRBJ2-7; the D gene is possibly TRBD2 (5 bases). The CDR3 sequence: CASSQWSGSSYEQYF. In DNA, the CDR3 is TGTGCCAGCAGCCAGTGGAGCGGAAGCTCCTACGAGCAGTACTTC. The complete variable domain, with remaining parts taken from reference TRBV14 and TRBJ2-7, reads EAGVTQFPSHSVIEKGQTVTLRCDPISGHDNLYWYRRVMGKEIKFLLHFVKESKQDESGMPNNRFLAERTGGTYSTLKVQPAELEDSGVYFCASSQWSGSSYEQYFGPGTRLTVT.